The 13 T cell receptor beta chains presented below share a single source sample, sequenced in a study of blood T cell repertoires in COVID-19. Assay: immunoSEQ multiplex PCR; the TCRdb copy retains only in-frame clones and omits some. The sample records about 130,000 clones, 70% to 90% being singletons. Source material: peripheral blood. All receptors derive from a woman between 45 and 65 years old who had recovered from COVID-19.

The CDR3 nucleotides are TGTGCCAGCAGCTTAGTTTCTTGGGGGTGTGAGGCGGGAATCTTACACGAGCAGTACTTC. This sequence encodes CASSLVSWGCEAGILHEQYF. The chain joins TRBV7-3 to TRBJ2-7, with D perhaps TRBD2 (6 bases). CDR3 length: 20 amino acids. V was cut by 2 bases and J by 5 bases, with 31 bases left in between. CDR1 and CDR2 from the germline V gene are SGHTA and FQGTGA.

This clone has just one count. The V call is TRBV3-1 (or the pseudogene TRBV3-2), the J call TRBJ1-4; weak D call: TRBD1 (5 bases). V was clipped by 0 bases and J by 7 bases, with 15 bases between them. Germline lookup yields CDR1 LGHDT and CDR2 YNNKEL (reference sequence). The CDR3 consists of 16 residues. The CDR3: CASSQDILGGREKLFF. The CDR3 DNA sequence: TGTGCCAGCAGCCAAGATATTTTGGGGGGACGTGAAAAACTGTTTTTT.

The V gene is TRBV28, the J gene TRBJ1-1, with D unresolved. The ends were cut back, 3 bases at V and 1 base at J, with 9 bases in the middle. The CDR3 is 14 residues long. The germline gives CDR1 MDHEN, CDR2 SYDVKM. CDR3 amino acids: CASSLVHQNTEAFF. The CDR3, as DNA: TGTGCCAGCAGTTTGGTACACCAGAACACTGAAGCTTTCTTT.

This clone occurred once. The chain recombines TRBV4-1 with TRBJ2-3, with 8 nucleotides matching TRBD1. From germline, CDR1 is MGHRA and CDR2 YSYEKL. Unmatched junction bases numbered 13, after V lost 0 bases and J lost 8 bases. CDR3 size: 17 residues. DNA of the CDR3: TGCGCCAGCAGCCAAGATGGGACAGGCCCTCGGGGTGGTACGCAGTATTTT. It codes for CASSQDGTGPRGGTQYF.

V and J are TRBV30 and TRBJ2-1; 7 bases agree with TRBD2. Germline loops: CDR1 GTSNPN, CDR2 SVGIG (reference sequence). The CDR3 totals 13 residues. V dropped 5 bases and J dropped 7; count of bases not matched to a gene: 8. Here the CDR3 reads CAWGGDFLNEQFF. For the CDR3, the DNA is TGTGCCTGGGGGGGGGACTTCTTAAATGAGCAGTTCTTC.

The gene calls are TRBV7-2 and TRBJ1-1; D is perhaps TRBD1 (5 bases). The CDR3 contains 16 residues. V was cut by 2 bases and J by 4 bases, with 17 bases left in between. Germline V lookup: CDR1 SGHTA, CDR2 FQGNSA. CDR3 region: CASSLRQIGRGTEAFF. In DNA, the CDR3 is TGTGCCAGCAGCTTACGACAGATAGGAAGGGGCACTGAAGCTTTCTTT.

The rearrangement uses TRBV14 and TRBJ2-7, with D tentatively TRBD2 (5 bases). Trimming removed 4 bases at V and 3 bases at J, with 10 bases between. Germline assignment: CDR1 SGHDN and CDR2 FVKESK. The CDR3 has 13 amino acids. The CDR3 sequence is CASSPLGSYEQYF. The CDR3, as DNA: TGTGCCAGCAGCCCGCTAGGGAGCTACGAGCAGTACTTC.

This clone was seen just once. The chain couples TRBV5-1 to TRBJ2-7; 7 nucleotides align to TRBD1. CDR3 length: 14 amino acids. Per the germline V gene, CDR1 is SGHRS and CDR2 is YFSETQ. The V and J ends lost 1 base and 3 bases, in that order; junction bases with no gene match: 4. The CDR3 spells CASSLMTGNYEQYF. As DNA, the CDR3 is TGCGCCAGCAGCTTGATGACAGGGAACTACGAGCAGTACTTC.

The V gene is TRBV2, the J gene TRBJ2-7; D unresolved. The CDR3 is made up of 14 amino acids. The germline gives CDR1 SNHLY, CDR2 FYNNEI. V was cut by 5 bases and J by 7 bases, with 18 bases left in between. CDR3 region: CASSSNSPFGEQYF. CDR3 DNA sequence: TGTGCCAGCAGTTCAAACAGCCCGTTTGGTGAGCAGTACTTC.

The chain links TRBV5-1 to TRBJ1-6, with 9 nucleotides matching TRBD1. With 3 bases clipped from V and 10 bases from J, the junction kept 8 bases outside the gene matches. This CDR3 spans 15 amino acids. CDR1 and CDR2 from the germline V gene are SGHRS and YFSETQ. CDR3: CASSSKTGGVSPLHF. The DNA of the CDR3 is TGCGCCAGCAGCTCCAAAACAGGGGGCGTCTCACCCCTCCACTTT. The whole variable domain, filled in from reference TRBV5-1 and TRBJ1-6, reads KAGVTQTPRYLIKTRGQQVTLSCSPISGHRSVSWYQQTPGQGLQFLFEYFSETQRNKGNFPGRFSGRQFSNSRSEMNVSTLELGDSALYLCASSSKTGGVSPLHFGNGTRLTVT.

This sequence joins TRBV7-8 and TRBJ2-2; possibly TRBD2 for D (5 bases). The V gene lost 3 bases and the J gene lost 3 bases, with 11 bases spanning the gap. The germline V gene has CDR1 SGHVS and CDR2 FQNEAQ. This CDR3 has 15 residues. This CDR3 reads CASSLRDPDTGELFF. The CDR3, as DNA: TGTGCCAGCAGCTTGAGGGATCCGGACACCGGGGAGCTGTTTTTT.

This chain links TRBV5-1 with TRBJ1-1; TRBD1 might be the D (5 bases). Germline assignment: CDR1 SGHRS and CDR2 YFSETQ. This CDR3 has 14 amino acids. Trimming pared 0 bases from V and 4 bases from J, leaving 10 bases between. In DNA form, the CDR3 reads TGCGCCAGCAGCTTGGATGGGGGAGGCACTGAAGCTTTCTTT. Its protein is CASSLDGGGTEAFF.

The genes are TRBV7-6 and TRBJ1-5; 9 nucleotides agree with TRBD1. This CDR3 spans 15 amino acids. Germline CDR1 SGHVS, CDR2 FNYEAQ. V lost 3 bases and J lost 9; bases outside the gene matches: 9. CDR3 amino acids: CASSLVTGGAGPQHF. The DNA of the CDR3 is TGTGCCAGCAGCTTGGTTACAGGGGGCGCGGGGCCCCAGCATTTT.